This is a list of T cell receptor beta chains from one sample in a study of technical replicates of blood from a handful of donors. Method: immunoSEQ multiplex PCR; TCRdb's copy keeps in-frame clones and lacks some. Among approximately 75,000 clones, around 95% were seen once, and the ten largest hold roughly 0.36%. The sample taken for sequencing was T cells isolated from PBMCs. These receptor sequences come from a human donor in good health. Both conserved end residues are part of each CDR3. The D gene is left open where the match is weak. Rows give clone size only sometimes, using once, few, many, or a class for an expanded clone.

size	J	D	V	CDR3	DNA
.	TRBJ2-5	.	TRBV11-1	CASSFAGTRGTQYF	TGTGCCAGCAGCTTCGCCGGGACACGGGGGACCCAGTACTTC
.	TRBJ2-7	.	TRBV4-3	CASSQVGGNEQYF	TGCGCCAGCAGCCAAGTAGGGGGAAACGAGCAGTACTTC
.	TRBJ1-1	.	TRBV11-3	CASSRARVTRTEAFF	TGTGCCAGCAGCCGCGCCCGGGTGACTAGGACTGAAGCTTTCTTT
.	TRBJ2-2	TRBD1	TRBV7-2	CASSLAGQGITGELFF	TGTGCCAGCAGCTTAGCTGGACAGGGCATTACCGGGGAGCTGTTTTTT
.	TRBJ2-1	.	TRBV9	CASSSDGRTYNEQFF	TGTGCCAGCAGCTCAGACGGCAGGACCTACAATGAGCAGTTCTTC
.	TRBJ2-5	.	TRBV23-1	CASSQSGGAQETQYF	TGCGCCAGCAGTCAATCTGGGGGGGCCCAAGAGACCCAGTACTTC
few	TRBJ1-5	.	TRBV4-1	CASSQAGSNQPQHF	TGCGCCAGCAGCCAAGCAGGTAGCAATCAGCCCCAGCATTTT
.	TRBJ1-2	.	TRBV28	CASSRGPSQKGYTF	TGTGCCAGCAGCAGGGGACCCTCCCAGAAGGGCTACACCTTC
.	TRBJ2-4	TRBD2	TRBV5-1	CASSLGLAENIQYF	TGCGCCAGCAGCTTGGGTCTAGCGGAGAACATTCAGTACTTC
.	TRBJ2-2	.	TRBV19	CASRPFRDTGELFF	TGTGCCAGTAGACCATTCCGGGACACCGGGGAGCTGTTTTTT
.	TRBJ2-2	.	TRBV28	CASIKSGVTNTGELFF	TGTGCCAGCATCAAGTCCGGGGTAACGAACACCGGGGAGCTGTTTTTT
.	TRBJ2-7	TRBD2	TRBV7-9	CASSLGTSGSNEQYF	TGTGCCAGCAGCTTAGGGACTAGCGGGAGTAACGAGCAGTACTTC
.	TRBJ2-7	.	TRBV18	CASSTTGLSYEQYF	TGTGCCAGCTCAACGACAGGCTTATCCTACGAGCAGTACTTC
.	TRBJ1-5	.	TRBV4-2	CASSRSGNQPQHF	TGTGCCAGCAGCCGGAGCGGCAATCAGCCCCAGCATTTT
.	TRBJ2-7	TRBD2	TRBV6-5	CASSQGLADLYEQYF	TGTGCCAGCAGTCAGGGACTAGCGGATTTGTACGAGCAGTACTTC
.	TRBJ2-7	TRBD2	TRBV27	CASSLGGRSYEQYF	TGTGCCAGCAGTTTAGGCGGGAGGTCCTACGAGCAGTACTTC
.	TRBJ1-3	.	TRBV5-6	CASSVRDGNTIYF	TGTGCCAGCAGCGTAAGAGATGGAAACACCATATATTTT
few	TRBJ2-2	.	TRBV6-6	CASSLTSLRELFF	TGTGCCAGCAGTCTTACGTCTCTAAGGGAGCTGTTTTTT
.	TRBJ2-5	TRBD2	TRBV9	CASSVGVGLAGSETQYF	TGTGCCAGCAGCGTAGGGGTAGGACTAGCGGGATCAGAGACCCAGTACTTC
once	TRBJ2-7	TRBD2	TRBV28	CASRRPWGLAGGPIYEQYF	TGTGCCAGCAGACGCCCTTGGGGACTAGCGGGAGGGCCGATTTACGAGCAGTACTTC
.	TRBJ2-3	.	TRBV11-3	CASSFLGPTDTQYF	TGTGCCAGCAGCTTCCTGGGCCCCACAGATACGCAGTATTTT
.	TRBJ2-7	TRBD1	TRBV5-4	CASSSGQGDEQYF	TGTGCCAGCAGTTCGGGACAGGGAGACGAGCAGTACTTC
.	TRBJ2-3	.	TRBV20-1	CSSGSQDTQYF	TGCAGTTCGGGGAGTCAGGATACGCAGTATTTT
.	TRBJ2-3	TRBD2	TRBV5-1	CAIKVEAGGDTQYF	TGCGCCATCAAGGTCGAAGCGGGAGGAGATACGCAGTATTTT
.	TRBJ2-1	.	TRBV4-1	CASSPHGGVSRWDEQFF	TGCGCCAGCAGCCCTCATGGCGGGGTCTCAAGATGGGATGAGCAGTTCTTC
.	TRBJ2-7	TRBD1	TRBV15	CATSPKLDRGVEQYF	TGTGCCACCAGTCCGAAACTAGACAGGGGAGTGGAGCAGTACTTC
.	TRBJ2-1	TRBD1	TRBV6-6	CASSYGNRGPANEQFF	TGTGCCAGCAGTTACGGTAACAGGGGGCCTGCAAATGAGCAGTTCTTC
.	TRBJ1-5	.	TRBV21-1	CASSIKSGGGGYSNQPQHF	TGTGCCAGCAGCATTAAGTCTGGGGGTGGGGGGTATAGCAATCAGCCCCAGCATTTT